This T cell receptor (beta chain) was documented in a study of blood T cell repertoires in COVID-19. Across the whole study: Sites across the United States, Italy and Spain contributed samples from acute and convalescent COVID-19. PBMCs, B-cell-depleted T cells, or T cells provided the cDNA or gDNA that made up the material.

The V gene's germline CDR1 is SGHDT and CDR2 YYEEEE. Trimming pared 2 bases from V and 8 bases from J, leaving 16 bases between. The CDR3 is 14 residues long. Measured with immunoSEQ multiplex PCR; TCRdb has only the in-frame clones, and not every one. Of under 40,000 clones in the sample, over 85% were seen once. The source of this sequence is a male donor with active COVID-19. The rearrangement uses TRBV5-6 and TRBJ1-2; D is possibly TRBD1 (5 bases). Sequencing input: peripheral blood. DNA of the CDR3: TGTGCCAGCAGCTTTGCCCAGGGATATCGGGGCTACACCTTC. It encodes CASSFAQGYRGYTF.